The rows below give T cell receptor beta chains drawn from one sample of a study of shared clonotypes between healthy human individuals. Measured with immunoSEQ multiplex PCR; TCRdb has only the in-frame clones, and not every one. The sample yields some 500,000 clones, 60% to 80% seen once. The source material was PBMCs. These receptors came from a woman aged 35 to 49 in good health. Some clones in this sample may be carry-over from other donors' samples. Each CDR3 is given with its conserved first and last residue. The D gene is left open where the match is weak. Expanded clones get a size class; other rows say once, few or many, or leave the size out.

v_gene: TRBV7-2; j_gene: TRBJ2-7; abundance: NA; d_gene: NA; CDR3nt: TGTGCCAGCAGCTATTTTGGAGGGACGAACGCCTACGAGCAGTACTTC; CDR3aa: CASSYFGGTNAYEQYF
v_gene: TRBV7-2; j_gene: TRBJ1-2; abundance: NA; d_gene: NA; CDR3nt: TGTGCCAGCAGCCCAGCGGGAGCTAACTATGGCTACACCTTC; CDR3aa: CASSPAGANYGYTF
v_gene: TRBV5-1; j_gene: TRBJ2-2; abundance: NA; d_gene: TRBD1; CDR3nt: TGCGCCAGCAGCTTGGTTGGGACAGCGAACACCGGGGAGCTGTTTTTT; CDR3aa: CASSLVGTANTGELFF
v_gene: TRBV18; j_gene: TRBJ2-7; abundance: NA; d_gene: TRBD2; CDR3nt: TGTGCCAGCTCACCATATAGCGGGAGAACCTACGAGCAGTACTTC; CDR3aa: CASSPYSGRTYEQYF
v_gene: TRBV2; j_gene: TRBJ1-1; abundance: NA; d_gene: NA; CDR3nt: TGTGCCAGCAGTGTCGGCAGGACAGCCACTGAAGCTTTCTTT; CDR3aa: CASSVGRTATEAFF
v_gene: TRBV6-5; j_gene: TRBJ2-7; abundance: NA; d_gene: NA; CDR3nt: TGTGCCAGCTACAGGGCGGGGCGGGGCGACGAGCAGTACTTC; CDR3aa: CASYRAGRGDEQYF
v_gene: TRBV19; j_gene: TRBJ1-1; abundance: once; d_gene: NA; CDR3nt: TGTGCCAGTGCAGGACAGTCCGGCGCCACTGAAGCTTTCTTT; CDR3aa: CASAGQSGATEAFF
v_gene: TRBV21-1; j_gene: TRBJ2-3; abundance: NA; d_gene: NA; CDR3nt: TGTGCCAGCAGCGGACTAGCGGGAGAGCTTTATCTTACTAGCACAGATACGCAGTATTTT; CDR3aa: CASSGLAGELYLTSTDTQYF
v_gene: TRBV5-1; j_gene: TRBJ2-5; abundance: NA; d_gene: TRBD1; CDR3nt: TGCGCCAGCAGCTTGGACAGGGGGTTTTCGGAAGAGACCCAGTACTTC; CDR3aa: CASSLDRGFSEETQYF
v_gene: TRBV7-2; j_gene: TRBJ2-7; abundance: NA; d_gene: NA; CDR3nt: TGTGCCAGCAGCTTAAGGCGGGGCAGTGGCGAGCAGTACTTC; CDR3aa: CASSLRRGSGEQYF
v_gene: TRBV28; j_gene: TRBJ2-4; abundance: NA; d_gene: TRBD1; CDR3nt: TGTGCCAGCAGTTTAGGACAGGGAGGTGACATTCAGTACTTC; CDR3aa: CASSLGQGGDIQYF
v_gene: TRBV6-6; j_gene: TRBJ1-6; abundance: many; d_gene: NA; CDR3nt: TGTGCCAGCAGTTACACTGACCGTGGACCCCTCCACTTT; CDR3aa: CASSYTDRGPLHF
v_gene: TRBV11-2; j_gene: TRBJ2-7; abundance: NA; d_gene: TRBD2; CDR3nt: TGTGCCAGCAGCTTAGCCAGACTAGCTTACGAGCAGTACTTC; CDR3aa: CASSLARLAYEQYF
v_gene: TRBV11-2; j_gene: TRBJ1-5; abundance: few; d_gene: NA; CDR3nt: TGTGCCAGCAGCTCCACGGGGGATAGCAATCAGCCCCAGCATTTT; CDR3aa: CASSSTGDSNQPQHF
v_gene: TRBV5-6; j_gene: TRBJ1-2; abundance: few; d_gene: NA; CDR3nt: TGTGCCAGCAGCCTCCCGGGGCACTATGGCTACACCTTC; CDR3aa: CASSLPGHYGYTF
v_gene: TRBV2; j_gene: TRBJ2-1; abundance: NA; d_gene: TRBD1; CDR3nt: TGTGCCAGCAGTGAACAGGGGGTCAATGAGCAGTTCTTC; CDR3aa: CASSEQGVNEQFF
v_gene: TRBV2; j_gene: TRBJ1-5; abundance: NA; d_gene: TRBD1; CDR3nt: TGTGCCAGCAGTGGACAGGGTTCGGATCAGCCCCAGCATTTT; CDR3aa: CASSGQGSDQPQHF
v_gene: TRBV7-9; j_gene: TRBJ2-3; abundance: NA; d_gene: TRBD2; CDR3nt: TGTGCCAGCAGCTTATTGGGACTAGCAGATACGCAGTATTTT; CDR3aa: CASSLLGLADTQYF
v_gene: TRBV9; j_gene: TRBJ2-3; abundance: many; d_gene: NA; CDR3nt: TGTGCCAGCAGCGTAGGGTCTCAGGGGACAGATACGCAGTATTTT; CDR3aa: CASSVGSQGTDTQYF
v_gene: TRBV29-1; j_gene: TRBJ1-1; abundance: NA; d_gene: NA; CDR3nt: TGCAGCGTCCAGCGGGAAGTGAACACTGAAGCTTTCTTT; CDR3aa: CSVQREVNTEAFF
v_gene: TRBV6-4; j_gene: TRBJ2-1; abundance: NA; d_gene: TRBD2; CDR3nt: TGTGCCAGCAGCCCTAGCGGGAGCTTGAATGAGCAGTTCTTC; CDR3aa: CASSPSGSLNEQFF
v_gene: TRBV18; j_gene: TRBJ2-7; abundance: NA; d_gene: NA; CDR3nt: TGTGCCAGCTCAGCCGGCAGGCAAGGCGAGCAGTACTTC; CDR3aa: CASSAGRQGEQYF
v_gene: TRBV4-1; j_gene: TRBJ2-3; abundance: NA; d_gene: TRBD2; CDR3nt: TGCGCCAGCAGCCAAGGGGGACTAGCGGGAGTCACAGATACGCAGTATTTT; CDR3aa: CASSQGGLAGVTDTQYF
v_gene: TRBV11-1; j_gene: TRBJ2-7; abundance: many; d_gene: TRBD2; CDR3nt: TGTGCCAGCACTACGATGGGAGGGCCCACCTACGAGCAGTACTTC; CDR3aa: CASTTMGGPTYEQYF
v_gene: TRBV6-1; j_gene: TRBJ2-5; abundance: NA; d_gene: NA; CDR3nt: TGTGCCAGCAGTGACGCCCTAGTAGCGACACAAGAGACCCAGTACTTC; CDR3aa: CASSDALVATQETQYF
v_gene: TRBV28; j_gene: TRBJ1-3; abundance: NA; d_gene: NA; CDR3nt: TGTGCCAGCAGTTTATTCGGGGGTTCTGGAAACACCATATATTTT; CDR3aa: CASSLFGGSGNTIYF
v_gene: TRBV14; j_gene: TRBJ2-5; abundance: NA; d_gene: NA; CDR3nt: TGTGCCAGCAGCCAATCCCTTTTGGAGACCCAGTACTTC; CDR3aa: CASSQSLLETQYF
v_gene: TRBV7-9; j_gene: TRBJ1-5; abundance: few; d_gene: NA; CDR3nt: TGTGCCAGCAGCCCGCAAAATCAGCCCCAGCATTTT; CDR3aa: CASSPQNQPQHF
v_gene: TRBV10-3; j_gene: TRBJ2-7; abundance: NA; d_gene: TRBD1; CDR3nt: TGTGCCATCCTTGAGACAGGGGGCGCCTACGAGCAGTACTTC; CDR3aa: CAILETGGAYEQYF
v_gene: TRBV5-8; j_gene: TRBJ1-1; abundance: NA; d_gene: NA; CDR3nt: TGTGCCAGCAGCTTGGGACTATCTAACACTGAAGCTTTCTTT; CDR3aa: CASSLGLSNTEAFF
v_gene: TRBV5-6; j_gene: TRBJ1-4; abundance: NA; d_gene: NA; CDR3nt: TGTGCCAGCAGCTCCGGGACGGTTAATGAAAAACTGTTTTTT; CDR3aa: CASSSGTVNEKLFF
v_gene: TRBV19; j_gene: TRBJ1-2; abundance: NA; d_gene: NA; CDR3nt: TGTGCCAGTAACACGGACGGCACTCGGGGCTATGGCTACACCTTC; CDR3aa: CASNTDGTRGYGYTF
v_gene: TRBV5-6; j_gene: TRBJ1-4; abundance: NA; d_gene: NA; CDR3nt: TGTGCCAGCAGCTTCGGGGCAACTAATGAAAAACTGTTTTTT; CDR3aa: CASSFGATNEKLFF
v_gene: TRBV14; j_gene: TRBJ2-3; abundance: NA; d_gene: TRBD2; CDR3nt: TGTGCCAGCAGCCAAGTTGGCCTAGCGGGACTTACAGATACGCAGTATTTT; CDR3aa: CASSQVGLAGLTDTQYF
v_gene: TRBV6-1; j_gene: TRBJ1-2; abundance: NA; d_gene: NA; CDR3nt: TGTGCCAGCAGTGAAGCGGGCGGGATCGGCTATGGCTACACCTTC; CDR3aa: CASSEAGGIGYGYTF
v_gene: TRBV29-1; j_gene: TRBJ1-5; abundance: NA; d_gene: TRBD1; CDR3nt: TGCAGCGTTGAAGACAGGGACAGGGGGACGCCCCAGCATTTT; CDR3aa: CSVEDRDRGTPQHF
v_gene: TRBV5-1; j_gene: TRBJ2-3; abundance: NA; d_gene: NA; CDR3nt: TGCGCCAGCAGCTTGGACAGGAGGAACACAGATACGCAGTATTTT; CDR3aa: CASSLDRRNTDTQYF
v_gene: TRBV9; j_gene: TRBJ2-2; abundance: many; d_gene: TRBD2; CDR3nt: TGTGCCAGCAGAGGGACTAGCGGGAGTTCCGGGGAGCTGTTTTTT; CDR3aa: CASRGTSGSSGELFF
v_gene: TRBV10-1; j_gene: TRBJ2-7; abundance: many; d_gene: TRBD2; CDR3nt: TGCGCCAGCAGTGAGTCGACCCTAGCGGGCTACGAGCAGTACTTC; CDR3aa: CASSESTLAGYEQYF
v_gene: TRBV21-1; j_gene: TRBJ1-2; abundance: NA; d_gene: NA; CDR3nt: TGTGCCAGCAGCGACCGGACAGGGGGCGATGGCTACACCTTC; CDR3aa: CASSDRTGGDGYTF
v_gene: TRBV10-2; j_gene: TRBJ2-3; abundance: once; d_gene: NA; CDR3nt: TGCGCCAGCAGTGTTCAAGTAGGGACAGATACGCAGTATTTT; CDR3aa: CASSVQVGTDTQYF
v_gene: TRBV18; j_gene: TRBJ2-7; abundance: NA; d_gene: NA; CDR3nt: TGTGCCAGCTCACCGTGGACAAGATCCTACGAGCAGTACTTC; CDR3aa: CASSPWTRSYEQYF
v_gene: TRBV19; j_gene: TRBJ2-6; abundance: many; d_gene: TRBD1; CDR3nt: TGTGCCAGTTTCAAAGGACAGGGTCTCTCTGGGGCCAACGTCCTGACTTTC; CDR3aa: CASFKGQGLSGANVLTF
v_gene: TRBV18; j_gene: TRBJ2-3; abundance: NA; d_gene: NA; CDR3nt: TGTGCCAGCTCACCTTCCGATACGCAGTATTTT; CDR3aa: CASSPSDTQYF
v_gene: TRBV9; j_gene: TRBJ2-6; abundance: once; d_gene: NA; CDR3nt: TGTGCCAGCAGCGTCCCCCCTTTTGGGGCCAACGTCCTGACTTTC; CDR3aa: CASSVPPFGANVLTF
v_gene: TRBV7-2; j_gene: TRBJ1-2; abundance: NA; d_gene: NA; CDR3nt: TGTGCCAGCAGCCCCAGGATCAGCTACACCTTC; CDR3aa: CASSPRISYTF
v_gene: TRBV27; j_gene: TRBJ1-6; abundance: NA; d_gene: NA; CDR3nt: TGTGCCAGCAGTTTATCGAGGGGCACCCTATATAATTCACCCCTCCACTTT; CDR3aa: CASSLSRGTLYNSPLHF
v_gene: TRBV7-8; j_gene: TRBJ2-7; abundance: NA; d_gene: NA; CDR3nt: TGTGCCAGCAGCTTAGGCCTCCGCAACGAGCAGTACTTC; CDR3aa: CASSLGLRNEQYF
v_gene: TRBV6-6; j_gene: TRBJ2-5; abundance: NA; d_gene: TRBD1; CDR3nt: TGTGCCAGCGCACAGGGGGCGAAGACCCAGTACTTC; CDR3aa: CASAQGAKTQYF
v_gene: TRBV19; j_gene: TRBJ2-7; abundance: NA; d_gene: TRBD1; CDR3nt: TGCCCGTCAAACCCGGACAGGGCAGCCTACGAGCAGTACTTC; CDR3aa: CPSNPDRAAYEQYF
v_gene: TRBV5-4; j_gene: TRBJ2-7; abundance: NA; d_gene: TRBD1; CDR3nt: TGTGCCAGCACCAGGGACAGCTACTACGAGCAGTACTTC; CDR3aa: CASTRDSYYEQYF
v_gene: TRBV7-2; j_gene: TRBJ2-7; abundance: NA; d_gene: NA; CDR3nt: TGTGCCAGCAGCTCATCTTCCGGGATCCCGACCTACGAGCAGTACTTC; CDR3aa: CASSSSSGIPTYEQYF
v_gene: TRBV6-4; j_gene: TRBJ2-1; abundance: NA; d_gene: TRBD2; CDR3nt: TGTGCCAGCAGTGTACTAGCGGGAGGATACAATGAGCAGTTCTTC; CDR3aa: CASSVLAGGYNEQFF
v_gene: TRBV5-4; j_gene: TRBJ1-2; abundance: NA; d_gene: TRBD1; CDR3nt: TGTGCCAGCAGCTTGTGGTCCGGGACAGGGGGCGACGGCTACACCTTC; CDR3aa: CASSLWSGTGGDGYTF
v_gene: TRBV6-5; j_gene: TRBJ1-2; abundance: NA; d_gene: NA; CDR3nt: TGTGCCAGCAGGCCAGGGACGGCCTTAGGCTACACCTTC; CDR3aa: CASRPGTALGYTF
v_gene: TRBV5-6; j_gene: TRBJ2-7; abundance: NA; d_gene: NA; CDR3nt: TGTGCCAGCAGCTTGGGAGGGGCCGAGCAGTACTTC; CDR3aa: CASSLGGAEQYF